This TCR beta chain originates from a study of identical twins. Study-level results: Out-of-frame TCR alpha sharing in monozygotic twins exceeded recombination model predictions.

This clonotype was detected a few times. The antigen remains unidentified. Each cDNA held unique molecular identifiers, and template switching gave it a universal primer site. TCRdb itself ran the 5' RACE reads through MiXCR, one entry per CDR3 protein. The sample lists roughly 720,000 distinct CDR3 sequences; 15% to 20% were seen once. V shed 3 bases and J shed 6 bases, with 10 bases lying between them. Per the germline V gene, CDR1 is SGHRS and CDR2 is YFSETQ. The CDR3 consists of 13 residues. These sequences were also reported in another study, on T cells expressing NK-cell markers. This second report adds: Dominant NKG2C+ clonotypes made up roughly 1.0-8% of CD8+ T cells in roughly 6 donors.

This sequence was found in a woman in her late teens or twenties in good health. Sample: PBMCs. The rearrangement joins TRBV5-1 to TRBJ2-1; the D gene could be TRBD1 or TRBD2 (5 bases each). The CDR3 nucleotides are TGCGCCAGCAGCTGGGGGATGCCCAATGAGCAGTTCTTC. Translation gives CASSWGMPNEQFF.